This passage covers 21 T cell receptor beta chains from one sample sequenced in a study of blood T cell repertoires in COVID-19. This table comes from immunoSEQ multiplex PCR, and its TCRdb copy is limited to in-frame clones, with some not included. The table shows about 300,000 clones, with around 88% occurring only once. The sequenced material came from peripheral blood. These receptors were taken from a woman aged 25 to 45 with COVID-19, enrolled during active disease.

This chain connects TRBV4-1 to TRBJ1-1; D is unresolved. Trimming took 3 bases from V and 2 from J, leaving 13 bases between them. Germline CDR1 is MGHRA and CDR2 is YSYEKL. This CDR3 contains 15 residues. CDR3 sequence reads: CASSQLRATNTEAFF. In DNA form, the CDR3 reads TGCGCCAGCAGCCAGCTGCGGGCCACAAACACTGAAGCTTTCTTT.

This sequence joins TRBV5-1 and TRBJ2-5, with TRBD1 matching over 7 bases. This CDR3 is 13 amino acids long. The J segment lost 4 bases and the V segment lost 4 bases, leaving 4 bases of the junction unmatched. Germline values: CDR1 SGHRS, CDR2 YFSETQ. This chain's CDR3 is CASSPRGPETQYF. CDR3 sequence (DNA): TGCGCCAGCAGCCCGAGGGGGCCAGAGACCCAGTACTTC.

The rearrangement uses TRBV11-2 and TRBJ2-7; possible D gene TRBD1, 6 bases. Germline loops: CDR1 SGHAT, CDR2 FQNNGV. CDR3 length: 15 residues. Trimming left V 5 bases short and J 2 bases short, with 16 bases between. The CDR3 spells CASSQKRQGTYEQYF. CDR3 nucleotide sequence: TGTGCCAGCAGCCAAAAGAGGCAGGGGACCTACGAGCAGTACTTC.

V and J are TRBV27 and TRBJ1-1, with TRBD1 as a possible D gene (5 bases). The CDR3 is 15 residues long. The V and J ends lost 0 bases and 5 bases respectively, with 13 bases between them. From germline, CDR1 is MNHEY and CDR2 SMNVEV (reference sequence). The CDR3, as DNA: TGTGCCAGCAGTTTATCGTCCAGGGTAGGTACTGAAGCTTTCTTT. Translated, it gives CASSLSSRVGTEAFF.

The rearrangement links TRBV6-5 to TRBJ2-1; 8 nucleotides align to TRBD2. Losses at the gene ends were 8 bases for V and 6 bases for J; bases not matched to a gene: 12. The CDR3 loop spans 15 amino acids. Per the germline V gene, CDR1 is MNHEY and CDR2 is SVGAGI. The CDR3 region has the DNA TGTGCCAGCCGTCGGGGCGGGGGGCAATTCAATGAGCAGTTCTTC. Residues: CASRRGGGQFNEQFF.

This clone occurred once. The chain recombines TRBV7-9 with TRBJ1-6; 7 nucleotides line up with TRBD1. The CDR3 loop spans 13 amino acids. Looked up from germline, CDR1 is SEHNR and CDR2 is FQNEAQ (reference sequence). The trim removed 4 bases at V and 11 bases at J, leaving 5 bases unmatched. The chain's CDR3 is CASSSTGETPLHF. DNA of the CDR3: TGTGCCAGCAGCTCAACAGGGGAGACACCCCTCCACTTT.

The chain employs TRBV19 and TRBJ2-3; D is possibly TRBD2 (5 bases). This CDR3 is 14 amino acids long. CDR1 and CDR2 from the germline V gene are LNHDA and SQIVND (reference sequence). V dropped 8 bases and J dropped 0 bases, with 12 bases sitting between them. This chain's CDR3 is CASETGFSTDTQYF. CDR3 nucleotides: TGTGCCAGTGAAACGGGGTTTAGCACAGATACGCAGTATTTT.

The chain uses TRBV19 and TRBJ2-1, with TRBD1 matching over 7 bases. Germline values: CDR1 LNHDA, CDR2 SQIVND (reference sequence). CDR3 length equals 13 residues. The J segment lost 4 bases and the V segment lost 5 bases, leaving 2 bases of the junction unmatched. The CDR3 sequence is CASSPDRYNEQFF. CDR3 coding DNA: TGTGCCAGTAGTCCGGACAGGTACAATGAGCAGTTCTTC.

The V gene is TRBV7-6, the J gene TRBJ2-1; TRBD2 matches 8 bases. Germline trimming cut 5 bases from V and 8 bases from J; bases unmatched to any gene: 8. The germline V gene encodes CDR1 SGHVS and CDR2 FNYEAQ. There are 14 residues in the CDR3. The CDR3 reads CASSPGGGRDEQFF. CDR3 bases: TGTGCCAGCAGCCCGGGGGGGGGCAGAGATGAGCAGTTCTTC.

The rearrangement uses TRBV27 and TRBJ1-1, with D maybe TRBD1 (5 bases). The CDR3 consists of 13 residues. Trimming took 6 bases from V and 5 from J, leaving 13 bases between them. Germline lookup yields CDR1 MNHEY and CDR2 SMNVEV (reference sequence). The DNA for the CDR3 is TGTGCCAGCAGGCGTGACAGCGGGACTGAAGCTTTCTTT. Encoded protein: CASRRDSGTEAFF.

This clone was recorded once. The CDR3 reads CSVLGLPSGNTIYF. DNA of the CDR3: TGCAGCGTCCTCGGACTGCCCTCTGGAAACACCATATATTTT. This rearrangement joins TRBV29-1 to TRBJ1-3; D not certain. CDR1 is SQVTM, CDR2 ANQGSEA, per germline. The germline V and J ends were trimmed by 6 bases and 0 bases, with 12 bases remaining between them. This CDR3 is built from 14 residues.

This clone was counted a single time. Other DNA variants within this sample encode the same CDR3. The genes are TRBV2 and TRBJ1-5; no reliable D call. The CDR3 covers 13 residues. In germline, CDR1 is SNHLY, CDR2 FYNNEI. The V end was cut by 3 bases, the J end by 5 bases, with 8 bases between. Here the CDR3 reads CASSDGLYQPQHF. The CDR3 DNA follows: TGTGCCAGCAGTGATGGACTGTATCAGCCCCAGCATTTT.

This chain uses TRBV7-2 with TRBJ2-2; D is undetermined. The ends were cut back, 5 bases at V and 13 bases at J, with 17 bases in the middle. CDR1 is SGHTA and CDR2 is FQGNSA in the germline V gene. The CDR3 is 13 amino acids. CDR3 sequence reads: CASSDPQDPGLFF. CDR3 bases: TGTGCCAGCAGCGATCCCCAAGATCCGGGGCTGTTTTTT.

V and J are TRBV6-5 and TRBJ2-7; TRBD2 agrees at 7 bases. V gave up 5 bases and J gave up 1 base; unmatched junction bases: 5. Germline CDR1 MNHEY, CDR2 SVGAGI. The CDR3 spans 14 residues. This chain's CDR3 is CASSLSGASYEQYV. CDR3 coding DNA: TGTGCCAGCAGTCTCAGCGGGGCTTCCTACGAGCAGTACGTC.

This chain joins TRBV5-6 and TRBJ2-2, with TRBD2 matching 10 bases. The V and J ends lost 1 base and 5 bases, in that order; junction bases with no gene match: 8. CDR1 is SGHDT and CDR2 is YYEEEE in the germline V gene. The CDR3 runs to 17 residues. CDR3 loop: CASSLMSGGARTGELFF. CDR3 bases: TGTGCCAGCAGCTTGATGAGCGGGGGGGCTCGAACCGGGGAGCTGTTTTTT.

This clone was found many times. The same CDR3 is also encoded by other DNA sequences in this sample. The chain links TRBV9 to TRBJ1-3, with a possible D match to TRBD1 (6 bases). Germline V gives CDR1 SGDLS, CDR2 YYNGEE. CDR3 length equals 15 residues. Trimming cost V 5 bases and J 0 bases, with 12 bases left between them. CDR3 sequence: CASSATGSSGNTIYF. DNA of the CDR3: TGTGCCAGCAGTGCGACAGGTTCCTCTGGAAACACCATATATTTT.

This chain links TRBV5-1 with TRBJ2-3; 11 bases map to TRBD2. Per germline, CDR1 SGHRS and CDR2 YFSETQ. Trimming took 4 bases from V and 1 from J; bases not matched to a gene: 11. The CDR3 extends over 18 amino acids. CDR3 residues: CASSHGTSGRFRTDTQYF. The CDR3 nucleotides read TGCGCCAGCAGCCATGGGACTAGCGGACGCTTTCGCACAGATACGCAGTATTTT.

The chain is built from TRBV28 and TRBJ1-5; TRBD1 matches 8 bases. The CDR3 covers 17 residues. Germline CDR1 MDHEN, CDR2 SYDVKM. With V trimmed by 3 bases and J by 6 bases, 13 bases remained unmatched. The CDR3 bases are TGTGCCAGCAGTTTGAGGCCCGCAGGGGGCGCGGGTCAGCCCCAGCATTTT. As protein: CASSLRPAGGAGQPQHF.

The rearrangement joins TRBV4-1 to TRBJ2-1; a weak D match, TRBD1 (5 bases). V was pared by 4 bases and J by 0 bases, with 13 bases between. Germline CDR1 and CDR2: MGHRA and YSYEKL. This CDR3 comprises 16 residues. The CDR3 loop reads CASSRMAGPSYNEQFF. CDR3 in DNA: TGCGCCAGCAGCCGCATGGCAGGGCCCTCCTACAATGAGCAGTTCTTC.

For this clone: Other DNA variants within this sample encode the same CDR3. V gene TRBV12-5 combines with J gene TRBJ1-2, with 7 bases aligning to TRBD1. Germline lookup yields CDR1 LGHNT and CDR2 FRNRAP. The CDR3 sequence is 12 residues long. Trimming took 2 bases from V and 7 from J; bases not matched to a gene: 1. CDR3 sequence reads: CASGLSGGGYTF. The CDR3 DNA follows: TGTGCTAGTGGTTTGTCAGGGGGTGGCTACACCTTC.

The chain employs TRBV2 and TRBJ1-1; D uncertain. This CDR3 is 14 amino acids long. With 4 bases removed from V and 0 bases from J, the gap between germline ends came to 9 bases. Germline loops: CDR1 SNHLY, CDR2 FYNNEI. The CDR3 nucleotides read TGTGCCAGCAGTGTCGAGGTAATGAACACTGAAGCTTTCTTT. It codes for CASSVEVMNTEAFF.